These T cell receptor beta chains were read from a single sample in a study of response to subunit inactivated influenza vaccine. Via MiXCR, TCRdb re-called the RT-PCR reads, giving one row per CDR3 protein. The sample lists around 540,000 distinct CDR3 sequences; 10% to 15% were seen once. The specimen comprised PBMCs from blood, sampled on the day of vaccination. All receptors derive from a man in his fifties who received an inactivated influenza vaccine. The CDR3 runs from the conserved cysteine through the conserved F or W. The D gene is left open where the match is weak. For some rows the clone size is stated as once, few or many, or as a class when expanded; others skip it.

CDR3 protein | CDR3 DNA | D gene | J gene | clone size | V gene
CASSLVLSGSDTQYF | TGTGCCAGCAGCTTAGTGCTTAGCGGGAGTGATACGCAGTATTTT | TRBD2 | TRBJ2-3 | NA | TRBV7-9
CSAPGIGTSGGSSYEQYF | TGCAGTGCTCCGGGAATTGGGACTAGCGGGGGGAGCTCCTACGAGCAGTACTTC | TRBD2 | TRBJ2-7 | NA | TRBV20-1
CTSSPLGTVQETQYF | TGTACCAGCAGCCCTCTCGGGACAGTTCAAGAGACCCAGTACTTC | TRBD1 | TRBJ2-5 | NA | TRBV7-9
CASSFGDPRGQPQHF | TGTGCCAGCAGTTTTGGCGACCCCAGGGGTCAGCCCCAGCATTTT | NA | TRBJ1-5 | few | TRBV28
CATIPLVTNTGELFF | TGTGCCACCATTCCCTTGGTTACGAACACCGGGGAGCTGTTTTTT | NA | TRBJ2-2 | NA | TRBV7-9
CSASSPKLREGNEQFF | TGCAGTGCTAGTAGTCCTAAGTTGAGGGAGGGGAATGAGCAGTTCTTC | TRBD2 | TRBJ2-1 | NA | TRBV20-1
CSVRWEETQYF | TGCAGCGTTCGGTGGGAAGAGACCCAGTACTTC | NA | TRBJ2-5 | few | TRBV29-1
CASSLAGGTDTQYF | TGTGCCAGCAGCTTAGCGGGGGGCACAGATACGCAGTATTTT | NA | TRBJ2-3 | many | TRBV7-9
CASSLGGGTSGANVLTF | TGTGCCAGCAGTTTGGGGGGTGGTACATCTGGGGCCAACGTCCTGACTTTC | NA | TRBJ2-6 | NA | TRBV12-3/TRBV12-4
CASSQDSWGYGYTF | TGTGCCAGCAGCCAAGATTCCTGGGGCTATGGCTACACCTTC | NA | TRBJ1-2 | many | TRBV3-1
CASSLSPEGRGQYF | TGTGCCAGCAGCCTGTCGCCCGAAGGACGAGGGCAGTACTTC | NA | TRBJ2-7 | NA | TRBV7-2
CASSVGDKNTWELFF | TGTGCCAGCAGCGTGGGAGACAAGAACACCTGGGAGCTGTTTTTT | NA | TRBJ2-2 | NA | TRBV9
CASSQDLRGSETQYF | TGCGCCAGCAGCCAAGATCTTCGGGGTTCGGAGACCCAGTACTTC | NA | TRBJ2-5 | NA | TRBV4-3
CASSLGLEGGRRYGYTF | TGTGCCAGCAGCTTAGGTTTGGAGGGGGGGCGCAGATATGGCTACACCTTC | NA | TRBJ1-2 | NA | TRBV7-2
CASSLVGAKNIQYF | TGCGCCAGCAGCTTGGTAGGGGCCAAAAACATTCAGTACTTC | NA | TRBJ2-4 | NA | TRBV5-1
CASSQGQGASKTQYF | TGTGCCAGCAGCCAAGGACAGGGGGCCTCGAAGACCCAGTACTTC | TRBD1 | TRBJ2-5 | few | TRBV4-2
CASSQGISVSYEQYF | TGCGCCAGCAGCCAAGGGATTAGCGTGTCCTACGAGCAGTACTTC | NA | TRBJ2-7 | NA | TRBV4-3
CASSPSAVQFSSAGELFF | TGTGCCAGCAGTCCCTCAGCCGTTCAGTTCTCATCGGCCGGGGAGCTGTTTTTT | NA | TRBJ2-2 | few | TRBV12-3/TRBV12-4
CASSQWVPVAEAFF | TGCGCCAGCAGCCAGTGGGTACCCGTAGCTGAAGCTTTCTTT | NA | TRBJ1-1 | many | TRBV4-1
CASSQVPGSGSPLHF | TGTGCCAGCAGCCAAGTTCCCGGCAGCGGGTCACCCCTCCACTTT | NA | TRBJ1-6 | few | TRBV4-2
CASSLDRGLTGELFF | TGTGCCAGCAGCCTCGACAGGGGGCTAACCGGGGAGCTGTTTTTT | TRBD1 | TRBJ2-2 | few | TRBV5-4
CSVSPGGTQYF | TGCAGCGTTAGTCCGGGGGGTACGCAGTATTTT | TRBD2 | TRBJ2-3 | NA | TRBV29-1
CASSFRSGELFF | TGTGCCAGCAGTTTTCGGTCCGGGGAGCTGTTTTTT | NA | TRBJ2-2 | few | TRBV27